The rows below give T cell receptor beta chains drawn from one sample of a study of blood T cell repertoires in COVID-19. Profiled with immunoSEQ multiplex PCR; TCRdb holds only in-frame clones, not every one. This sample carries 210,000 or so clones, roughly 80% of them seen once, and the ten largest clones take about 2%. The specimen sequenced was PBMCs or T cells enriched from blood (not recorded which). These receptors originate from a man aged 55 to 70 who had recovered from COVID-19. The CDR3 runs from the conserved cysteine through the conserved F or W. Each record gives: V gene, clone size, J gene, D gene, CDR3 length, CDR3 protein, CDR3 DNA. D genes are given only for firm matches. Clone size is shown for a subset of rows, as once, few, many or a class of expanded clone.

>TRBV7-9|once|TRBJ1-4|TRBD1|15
CASSLVQGTNEKLFF
TGTGCCAGCAGCTTAGTACAGGGGACTAATGAAAAACTGTTTTTT
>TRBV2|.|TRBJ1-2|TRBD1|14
CASSGTGANYGYTF
TGTGCCAGCAGTGGAACAGGGGCCAACTATGGCTACACCTTC
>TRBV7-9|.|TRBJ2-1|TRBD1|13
CASSPPPGQKSFF
TGTGCCAGCAGCCCGCCCCCGGGACAGAAAAGTTTCTTC
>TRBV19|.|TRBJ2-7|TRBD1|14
CASSIGTGGYEQYF
TGTGCCAGTAGTATAGGGACAGGGGGCTACGAGCAGTACTTC
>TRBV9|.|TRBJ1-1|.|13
CASSPTDRTEAFF
TGTGCCAGCAGCCCAACTGACAGGACTGAAGCTTTCTTT
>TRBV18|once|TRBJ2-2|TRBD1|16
CASSSYRDRGAGELFF
TGTGCCAGCTCATCATACCGGGACAGGGGTGCCGGGGAGCTGTTTTTT
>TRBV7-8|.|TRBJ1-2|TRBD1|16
CASSVFPGQGTGGYTF
TGTGCCAGCAGCGTCTTTCCGGGACAGGGAACGGGTGGCTACACCTTC
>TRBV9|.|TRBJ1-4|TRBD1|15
CASSGPDRGVEKLFF
TGTGCCAGCAGCGGCCCGGACAGGGGGGTTGAAAAACTGTTTTTT
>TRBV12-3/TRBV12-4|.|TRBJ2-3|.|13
CASSSAGPDTQYF
TGTGCCAGCAGTTCGGCGGGCCCAGATACGCAGTATTTT
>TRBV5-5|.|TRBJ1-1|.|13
CASSLAWETEAFF
TGTGCCAGCAGCTTGGCCTGGGAGACTGAAGCTTTCTTT
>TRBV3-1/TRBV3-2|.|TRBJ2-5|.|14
CASSQAGTKETQYF
TGTGCCAGCAGCCAGGCCGGGACAAAAGAGACCCAGTACTTC
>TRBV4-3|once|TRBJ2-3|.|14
CASSQGPGTDTQYF
TGCGCCAGCAGCCAGGGGCCTGGCACAGATACGCAGTATTTT
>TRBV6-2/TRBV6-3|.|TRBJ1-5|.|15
CASSTTGMGGQPQHF
TGTGCCAGCAGTACTACAGGGATGGGTGGACAGCCCCAGCATTTT
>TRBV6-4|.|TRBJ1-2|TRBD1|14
CASGGGGQGGGYTF
TGTGCCAGCGGAGGGGGCGGGCAGGGAGGTGGCTACACCTTC
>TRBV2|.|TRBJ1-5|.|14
CASSEGGSNQPQHF
TGTGCCAGCAGTGAAGGAGGGAGCAATCAGCCCCAGCATTTT
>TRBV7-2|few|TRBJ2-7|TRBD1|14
CASSFPGQGNEQYF
TGTGCCAGCAGCTTTCCGGGACAGGGTAACGAGCAGTACTTC
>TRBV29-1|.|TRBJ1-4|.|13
CSVLVPIDEKLFF
TGCAGCGTTCTGGTCCCGATAGATGAAAAACTGTTTTTT
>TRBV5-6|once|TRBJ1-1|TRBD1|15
CASSLSLGQGDEAFF
TGTGCCAGCAGCTTGTCCCTGGGACAGGGCGATGAAGCTTTCTTT
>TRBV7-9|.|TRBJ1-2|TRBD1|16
CASSPSRDRVRYGYTF
TGTGCCAGCAGCCCATCACGGGACAGGGTGCGTTATGGCTACACCTTC
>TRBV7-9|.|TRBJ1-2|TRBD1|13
CASSSATGKGYTF
TGTGCCAGCAGCTCGGCGACAGGGAAAGGCTACACCTTC
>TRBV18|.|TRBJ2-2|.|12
CASSPRQGELFF
TGTGCCAGCTCACCACGTCAGGGGGAGCTGTTTTTT
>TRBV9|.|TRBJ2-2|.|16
CASSVQGGTGIGELFF
TGTGCCAGCAGCGTACAGGGGGGAACAGGCATCGGGGAGCTGTTTTTT
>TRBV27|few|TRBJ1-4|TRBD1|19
CASSSRTGWGDLTNEKLFF
TGTGCCAGCAGTTCGCGGACAGGGTGGGGGGATTTAACTAATGAAAAACTGTTTTTT
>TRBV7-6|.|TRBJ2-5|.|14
CASSYGLYQETQYF
TGTGCCAGCAGCTATGGACTATACCAAGAGACCCAGTACTTC
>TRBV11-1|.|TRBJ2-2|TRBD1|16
CASSLRTGEVAGELFF
TGTGCCAGCAGCTTGCGGACAGGGGAGGTGGCCGGGGAGCTGTTTTTT
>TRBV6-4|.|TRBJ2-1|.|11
CASSDEGVQFF
TGTGCCAGCAGTGACGAGGGCGTTCAGTTCTTC
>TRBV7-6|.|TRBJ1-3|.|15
CASSSGASSGNTIYF
TGTGCCAGCAGCTCAGGCGCCAGCTCTGGAAACACCATATATTTT
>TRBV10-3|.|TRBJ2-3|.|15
CAISESQTSTDTQYF
TGTGCCATCAGTGAGTCACAGACGAGCACAGATACGCAGTATTTT
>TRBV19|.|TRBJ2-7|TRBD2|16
CASSIGYAGLAGEQYF
TGTGCCAGTAGTATTGGTTATGCCGGACTAGCGGGTGAGCAGTACTTC
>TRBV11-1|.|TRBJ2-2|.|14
CASSDSANTGELFF
TGTGCCAGCAGCGACAGCGCGAACACCGGGGAGCTGTTTTTT
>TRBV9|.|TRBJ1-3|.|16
CASSAHLISSGNTIYF
TGTGCCAGCAGCGCTCACCTCATCAGCTCTGGAAACACCATATATTTT
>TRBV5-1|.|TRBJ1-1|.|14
CASSLEQTNTEAFF
TGCGCCAGCAGCTTGGAACAGACGAACACTGAAGCTTTCTTT